This T cell receptor beta chain derives from a study of T cell responses to AZD1222 COVID-19 vaccine. This table comes from immunoSEQ multiplex PCR, and its TCRdb copy is limited to in-frame clones, with some not included. The data hold about 150,000 clones, with about 87% observed a single time. General observations from the study: Sampling captured repertoires only after the peak T cell response. Rises in breadth and depth of Spike-specific TCRs came after two AZD1222 doses. Across spike, vaccine-associated CD4 TCRs were found, dominant at 160-218 and 743-854.

Of note for this clone: Antigen unknown.

The CDR3 length is 16 residues. V lost 2 bases to trimming and J lost 7 bases; unmatched junction nucleotides: 9. The germline V gene has CDR1 SGHTA and CDR2 FQGNSA. This receptor was taken from an adult in good health. This specimen was peripheral blood, taken on day 0 of AZD1222 vaccination. This chain uses TRBV7-2 with TRBJ1-5; 9 nucleotides line up with TRBD1. The CDR3 protein is CASSLSGQGLRQPQHF. The DNA for the CDR3 is TGTGCCAGCAGCTTATCGGGACAGGGTTTGAGGCAGCCCCAGCATTTT.